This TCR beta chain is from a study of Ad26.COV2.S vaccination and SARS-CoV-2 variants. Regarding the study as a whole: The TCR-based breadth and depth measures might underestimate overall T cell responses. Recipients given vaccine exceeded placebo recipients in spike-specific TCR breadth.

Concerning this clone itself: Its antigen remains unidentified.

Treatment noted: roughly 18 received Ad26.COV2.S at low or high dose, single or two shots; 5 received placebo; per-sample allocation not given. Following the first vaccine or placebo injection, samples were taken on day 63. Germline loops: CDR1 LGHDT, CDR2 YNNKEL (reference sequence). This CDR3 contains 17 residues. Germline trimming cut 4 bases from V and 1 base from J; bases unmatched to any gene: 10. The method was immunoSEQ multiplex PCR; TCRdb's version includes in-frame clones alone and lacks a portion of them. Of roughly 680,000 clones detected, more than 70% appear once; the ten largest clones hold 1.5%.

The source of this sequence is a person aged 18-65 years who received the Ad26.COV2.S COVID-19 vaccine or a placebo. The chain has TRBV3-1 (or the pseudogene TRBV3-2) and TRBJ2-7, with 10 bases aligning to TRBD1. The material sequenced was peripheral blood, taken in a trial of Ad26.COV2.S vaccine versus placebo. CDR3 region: CASSLGTGQGGSYEQYF. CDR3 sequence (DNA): TGTGCCAGCAGCCTAGGGACCGGACAGGGGGGGTCCTACGAGCAGTACTTC.